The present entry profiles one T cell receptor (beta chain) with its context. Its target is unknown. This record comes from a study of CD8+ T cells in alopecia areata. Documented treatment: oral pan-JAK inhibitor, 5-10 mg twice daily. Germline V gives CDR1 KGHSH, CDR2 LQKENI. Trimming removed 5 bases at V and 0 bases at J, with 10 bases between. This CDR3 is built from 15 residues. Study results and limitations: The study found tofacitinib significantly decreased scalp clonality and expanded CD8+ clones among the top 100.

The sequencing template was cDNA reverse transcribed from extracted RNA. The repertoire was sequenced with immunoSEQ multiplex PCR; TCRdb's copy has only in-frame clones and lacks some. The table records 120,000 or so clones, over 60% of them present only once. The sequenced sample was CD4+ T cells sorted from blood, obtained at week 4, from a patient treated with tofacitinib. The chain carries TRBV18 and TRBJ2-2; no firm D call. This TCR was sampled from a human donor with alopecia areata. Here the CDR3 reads CASSIQQTNTGELFF. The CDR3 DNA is TGTGCCAGCTCAATTCAGCAGACGAACACCGGGGAGCTGTTTTTT.